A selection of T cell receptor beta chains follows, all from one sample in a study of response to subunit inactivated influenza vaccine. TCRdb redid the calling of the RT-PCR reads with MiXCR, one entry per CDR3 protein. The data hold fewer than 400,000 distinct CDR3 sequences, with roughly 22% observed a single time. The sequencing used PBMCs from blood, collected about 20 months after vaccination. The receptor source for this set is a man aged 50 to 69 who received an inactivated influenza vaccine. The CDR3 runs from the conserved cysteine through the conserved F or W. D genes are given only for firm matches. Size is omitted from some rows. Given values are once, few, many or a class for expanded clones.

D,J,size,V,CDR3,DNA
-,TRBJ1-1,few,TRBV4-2,CASSQELVIMNTEAFF,TGTGCCAGCAGCCAAGAGTTGGTGATCATGAACACTGAAGCTTTCTTT
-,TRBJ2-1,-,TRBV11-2,CASSPGGGLDLYNEQFF,TGTGCCAGCAGTCCCGGCGGCGGTCTAGACCTTTACAATGAGCAGTTCTTC
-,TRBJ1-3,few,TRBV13,CASSSIGPSGNTIYF,TGTGCCAGCAGCTCGATCGGCCCCTCTGGAAACACCATATATTTT
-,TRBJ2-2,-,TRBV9,CASSRLITYTGELFF,TGTGCCAGCAGTCGGTTGATCACCTACACCGGGGAGCTGTTTTTT
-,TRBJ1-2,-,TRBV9,CASSDALTGYQRSGYGYTF,TGTGCCAGCAGTGACGCCCTAACAGGGTACCAAAGATCGGGCTATGGCTACACCTTC
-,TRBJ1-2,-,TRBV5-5,CASSLSTEGPYGYTF,TGTGCCAGCAGCTTGTCCACCGAGGGACCCTATGGCTACACCTTC
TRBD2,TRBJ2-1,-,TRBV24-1,CATSDPSLTSGIGNEQFF,TGTGCCACCAGTGATCCCTCATTGACTAGCGGGATCGGAAATGAGCAGTTCTTC
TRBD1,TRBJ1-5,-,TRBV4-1,CASSQDSTGAHQPQHF,TGCGCCAGCAGCCAAGATTCGACAGGGGCCCATCAGCCCCAGCATTTT
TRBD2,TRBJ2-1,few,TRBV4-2,CASSGTGGLNYNEQFF,TGTGCCAGCAGCGGGACGGGAGGATTGAACTACAATGAGCAGTTCTTC
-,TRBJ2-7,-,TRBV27,CASSPGQGLTYEQYF,TGTGCCAGCAGTCCCGGGCAGGGTCTGACCTACGAGCAGTACTTC
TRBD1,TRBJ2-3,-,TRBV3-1,CASSQAPRGIDTQYF,TGTGCCAGCAGCCAAGCCCCCAGGGGGATAGATACGCAGTATTTT
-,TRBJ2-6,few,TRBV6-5,CASSSRTSGANVLTF,TGTGCCAGCAGTTCCCGGACATCTGGGGCCAACGTCCTGACTTTC
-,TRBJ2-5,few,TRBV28,CATAPQRYQETQYF,TGTGCCACCGCTCCCCAGCGGTACCAAGAGACCCAGTACTTC
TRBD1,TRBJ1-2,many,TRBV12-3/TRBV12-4,CASSPPGQGNGYTF,TGTGCCAGCAGTCCCCCCGGACAGGGCAATGGCTACACCTTC
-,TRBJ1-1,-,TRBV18,CASSPGGAEAFF,TGTGCCAGCTCACCAGGGGGGGCTGAAGCTTTCTTT
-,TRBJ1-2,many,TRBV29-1,CSVKEPRFDGYTF,TGCAGCGTCAAAGAACCCAGGTTTGATGGCTACACCTTC
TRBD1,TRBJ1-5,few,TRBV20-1,CSARGDSRNQPQHF,TGCAGTGCTAGAGGGGACAGCCGCAATCAGCCCCAGCATTTT
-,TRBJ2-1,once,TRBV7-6,CASSSDGAVHNEQFF,TGTGCCAGCAGCTCGGACGGGGCTGTTCACAATGAGCAGTTCTTC
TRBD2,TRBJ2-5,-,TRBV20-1,CSAREASGEETQYF,TGCAGTGCTAGAGAGGCTAGCGGGGAAGAGACCCAGTACTTC
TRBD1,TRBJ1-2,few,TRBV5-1,CASSPGGESTGYTF,TGCGCCAGCAGCCCAGGGGGCGAGTCTACGGGGTACACCTTC
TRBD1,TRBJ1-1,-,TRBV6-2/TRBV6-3,CASRTTGGTEAFF,TGTGCCAGCAGGACGACAGGGGGCACTGAAGCTTTCTTT
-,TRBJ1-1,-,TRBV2,CASREQVLNTEAFF,TGTGCCAGCAGGGAACAGGTTTTGAACACTGAAGCTTTCTTT
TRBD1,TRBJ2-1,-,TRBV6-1,CASSEDPGQGGFGYNEQFF,TGTGCCAGCAGTGAAGACCCGGGACAGGGGGGTTTCGGGTACAATGAGCAGTTCTTC
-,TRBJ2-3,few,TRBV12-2,CASRLAGAITDTQYF,TGTGCAAGTCGCTTAGCGGGAGCAATCACAGATACGCAGTATTTT
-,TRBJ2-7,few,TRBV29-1,CSVDLSSHEQYF,TGCAGCGTTGACCTAAGTTCGCACGAGCAGTACTTC
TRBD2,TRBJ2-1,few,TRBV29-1,CSVDGTRTDNEQFF,TGCAGCGTTGATGGGACTAGGACGGACAATGAGCAGTTCTTC
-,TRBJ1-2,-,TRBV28,CASGFSSGRVPNYGYTF,TGTGCCAGCGGATTCTCATCGGGCCGGGTTCCTAACTATGGCTACACCTTC
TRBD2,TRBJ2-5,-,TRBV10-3,CAISDLAGGRETQYF,TGTGCCATCAGTGACCTAGCGGGGGGTCGGGAGACCCAGTACTTC
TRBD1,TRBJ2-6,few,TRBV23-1,CASSQRGQGYYNSGANVLTF,TGCGCCAGCAGTCAACGGGGACAGGGATACTACAACTCTGGGGCCAACGTCCTGACTTTC
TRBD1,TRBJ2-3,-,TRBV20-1,CSATWTGGTDTQYF,TGCAGTGCTACCTGGACAGGGGGCACAGATACGCAGTATTTT
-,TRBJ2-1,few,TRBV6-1,CASRDTKGRRYNEQFF,TGTGCCAGCAGGGATACTAAGGGACGTCGCTACAATGAGCAGTTCTTC
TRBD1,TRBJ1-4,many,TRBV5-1,CASSLGTGFEKLFF,TGCGCCAGCAGCTTGGGGACAGGGTTTGAAAAACTGTTTTTT
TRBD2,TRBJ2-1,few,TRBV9,CASSSAGTSTTIEQFF,TGTGCCAGCAGCTCAGCCGGGACTAGCACTACAATCGAGCAGTTCTTC
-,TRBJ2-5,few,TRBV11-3,CASSLGLGTHVQETQYF,TGTGCCAGCAGCTTAGGTCTCGGGACACACGTCCAAGAGACCCAGTACTTC
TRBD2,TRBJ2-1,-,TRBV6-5,CASSYSTSGGTNEQFF,TGTGCCAGCAGTTACTCGACGAGCGGGGGGACCAATGAGCAGTTCTTC
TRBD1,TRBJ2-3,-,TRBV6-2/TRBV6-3,CASSPADRGGTDTQYF,TGTGCCAGCAGTCCCGCGGACAGGGGTGGCACAGATACGCAGTATTTT
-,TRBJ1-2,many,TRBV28,CASSLSVPPYGYTF,TGTGCCAGCAGTTTATCTGTCCCGCCCTATGGCTACACCTTC
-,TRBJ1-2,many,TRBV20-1,CSARRVIVRGYTF,TGCAGTGCTAGAAGGGTGATAGTGAGGGGCTACACCTTC
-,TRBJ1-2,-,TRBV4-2,CASSQAVGHVNYGYTF,TGTGCCAGCAGCCAAGCGGTGGGGCACGTAAACTATGGCTACACCTTC
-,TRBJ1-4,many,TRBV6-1,CASSDRYGEKLFF,TGTGCCAGCAGTGACCGGTACGGTGAAAAACTGTTTTTT
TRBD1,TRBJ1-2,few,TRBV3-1,CASVPPTGIGYTF,TGTGCCAGCGTACCTCCGACAGGGATTGGCTACACCTTC
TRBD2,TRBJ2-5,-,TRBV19,CASSIGGGMIETQYF,TGTGCCAGTAGTATAGGCGGGGGGATGATTGAGACCCAGTACTTC
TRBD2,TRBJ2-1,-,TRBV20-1,CSALGLEGYNEQFF,TGCAGTGCCTTGGGACTAGAAGGCTACAATGAGCAGTTCTTC
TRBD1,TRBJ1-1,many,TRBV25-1,CASSEARTGPPLNTEAFF,TGTGCCAGCAGTGAAGCCCGGACAGGGCCCCCGCTGAACACTGAAGCTTTCTTT
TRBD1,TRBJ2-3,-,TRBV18,CASSPQTGGTDTQYF,TGTGCCAGCTCACCCCAAACAGGGGGGACAGATACGCAGTATTTT
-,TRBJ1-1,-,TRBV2,CASTRGQDTEAFF,TGTGCCAGCACAAGGGGACAAGACACTGAAGCTTTCTTT
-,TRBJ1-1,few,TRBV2,CASSVDTEAFF,TGTGCCAGCAGTGTTGACACTGAAGCTTTCTTT
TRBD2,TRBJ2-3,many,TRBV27,CASSVFPSGGYTDTQYF,TGTGCCAGCAGTGTATTCCCTAGCGGGGGATACACAGATACGCAGTATTTT
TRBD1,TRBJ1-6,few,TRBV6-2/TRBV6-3,CASSYQPDREESSYNSPLHF,TGTGCCAGCAGTTACCAACCGGACAGGGAGGAGAGCTCCTATAATTCACCCCTCCACTTT
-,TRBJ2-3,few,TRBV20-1,CSASRGSEDTQYF,TGCAGTGCTAGTCGGGGGAGTGAAGATACGCAGTATTTT
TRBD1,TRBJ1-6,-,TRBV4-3,CASSQDMGQGPNSPLHF,TGCGCCAGCAGCCAAGATATGGGACAGGGACCTAATTCACCCCTCCACTTT
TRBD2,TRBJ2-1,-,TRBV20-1,CSAGTSGSSYNEQFF,TGCAGTGCTGGGACTAGCGGGAGCTCCTACAATGAGCAGTTCTTC
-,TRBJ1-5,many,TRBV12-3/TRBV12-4,CASSLGNNQPQHF,TGTGCCAGCAGTTTAGGGAACAATCAGCCCCAGCATTTT
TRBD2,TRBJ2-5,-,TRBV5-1,CASSLGLAGRETQYF,TGCGCCAGCAGCTTGGGACTAGCGGGACGAGAGACCCAGTACTTC
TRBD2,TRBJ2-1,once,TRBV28,CASSSPGLSNNEQFF,TGTGCCAGCAGTTCACCGGGACTATCCAACAATGAGCAGTTCTTC
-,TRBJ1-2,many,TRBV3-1,CASSQDGRGAGYTF,TGTGCCAGCAGCCAAGATGGAAGGGGAGCTGGCTACACCTTC
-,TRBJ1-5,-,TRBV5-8,CASSLAPGAHQPQHF,TGTGCCAGCAGCTTAGCCCCGGGGGCCCATCAGCCCCAGCATTTT
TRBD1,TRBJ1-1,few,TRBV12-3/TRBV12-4,CASSRGQGANEAFF,TGTGCCAGCAGTCGGGGACAGGGAGCGAATGAAGCTTTCTTT
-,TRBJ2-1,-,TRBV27,CASRGDFYNEQFF,TGTGCCAGCAGGGGGGACTTTTACAATGAGCAGTTCTTC
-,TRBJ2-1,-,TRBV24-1,CATSDLTGSEQFF,TGTGCCACCAGTGATTTAACAGGGAGTGAGCAGTTCTTC